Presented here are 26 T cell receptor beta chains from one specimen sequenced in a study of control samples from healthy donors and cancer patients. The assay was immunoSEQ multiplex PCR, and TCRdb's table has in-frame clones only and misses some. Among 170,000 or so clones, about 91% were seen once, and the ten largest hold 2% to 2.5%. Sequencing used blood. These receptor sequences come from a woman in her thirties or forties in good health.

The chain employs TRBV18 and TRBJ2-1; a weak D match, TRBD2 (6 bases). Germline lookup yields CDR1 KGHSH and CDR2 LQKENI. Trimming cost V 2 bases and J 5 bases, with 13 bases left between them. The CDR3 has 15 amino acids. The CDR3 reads CASSPNRGRNNEQFF. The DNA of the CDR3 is TGTGCCAGCTCACCAAATAGAGGGAGGAACAATGAGCAGTTCTTC.

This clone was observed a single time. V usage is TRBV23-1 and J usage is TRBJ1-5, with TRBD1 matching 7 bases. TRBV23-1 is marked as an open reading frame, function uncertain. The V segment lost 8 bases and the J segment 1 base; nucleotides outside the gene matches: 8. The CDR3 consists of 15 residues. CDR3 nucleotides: TGCGCCAGCCCCCCGACAGGGCTAAGCAATCAGCCCCAGCATTTT. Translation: CASPPTGLSNQPQHF.

As DNA, the CDR3 is TGTGCCAGCAGCTTAGCGGGGACAGGGGTCCTCTGCGAGCAGTACTTC. It yields the protein CASSLAGTGVLCEQYF. The genes are TRBV7-9 and TRBJ2-7, with 10 bases lining up with TRBD1. The germline V gene encodes CDR1 SEHNR and CDR2 FQNEAQ (reference sequence). Trimming removed 0 bases from V and 6 bases from J; junction bases left unmatched: 8. The CDR3 has 16 residues.

The CDR3 here is CASSPLGEPNTEAFF. CDR3 nucleotides: TGTGCCAGCAGCCCCCTTGGAGAACCGAACACTGAAGCTTTCTTT. The chain has TRBV4-2 and TRBJ1-1; D unresolved. Germline values: CDR1 LGHNA, CDR2 YNFKEQ. The CDR3 totals 15 residues. The V and J ends lost 4 bases and 1 base respectively, with 13 bases between them.

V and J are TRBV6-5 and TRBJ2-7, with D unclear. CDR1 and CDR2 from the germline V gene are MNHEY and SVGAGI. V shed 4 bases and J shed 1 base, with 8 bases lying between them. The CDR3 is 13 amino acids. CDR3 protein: CASSWTDSYEQYF. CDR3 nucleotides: TGTGCCAGCAGTTGGACGGATTCCTACGAGCAGTACTTC.

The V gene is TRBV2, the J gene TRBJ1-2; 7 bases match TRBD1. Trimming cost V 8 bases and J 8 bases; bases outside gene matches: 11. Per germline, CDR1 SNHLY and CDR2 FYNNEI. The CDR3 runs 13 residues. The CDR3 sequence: CASGWGTVGGYTF. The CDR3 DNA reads TGTGCCAGCGGATGGGGGACAGTCGGCGGCTACACCTTC.

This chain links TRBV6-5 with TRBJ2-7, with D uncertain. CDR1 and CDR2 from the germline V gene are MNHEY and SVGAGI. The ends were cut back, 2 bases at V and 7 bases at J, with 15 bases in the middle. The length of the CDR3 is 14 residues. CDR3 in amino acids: CASSYDWGNVEQYF. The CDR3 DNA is TGTGCCAGCAGTTACGATTGGGGAAACGTTGAGCAGTACTTC.

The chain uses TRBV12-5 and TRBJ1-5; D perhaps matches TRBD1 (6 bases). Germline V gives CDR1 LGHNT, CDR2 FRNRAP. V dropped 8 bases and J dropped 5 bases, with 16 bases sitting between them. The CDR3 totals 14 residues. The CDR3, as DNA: TGTGCTAGTACAGGGCAGTCTGGTCATCAGCCCCAGCATTTT. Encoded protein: CASTGQSGHQPQHF.

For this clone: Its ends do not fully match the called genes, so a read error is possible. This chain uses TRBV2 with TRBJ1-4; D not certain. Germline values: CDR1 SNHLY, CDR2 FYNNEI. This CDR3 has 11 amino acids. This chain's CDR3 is CASSELGSLIF. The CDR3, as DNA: TGTGCCAGCAGTGAATTGGGCAGCCTCATTTTT.

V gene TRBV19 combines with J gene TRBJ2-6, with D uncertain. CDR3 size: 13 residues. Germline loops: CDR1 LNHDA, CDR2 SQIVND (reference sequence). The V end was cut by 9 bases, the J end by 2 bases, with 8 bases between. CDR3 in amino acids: CASEVTGANVLTF. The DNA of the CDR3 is TGTGCCAGCGAAGTAACTGGGGCCAACGTCCTGACTTTC.

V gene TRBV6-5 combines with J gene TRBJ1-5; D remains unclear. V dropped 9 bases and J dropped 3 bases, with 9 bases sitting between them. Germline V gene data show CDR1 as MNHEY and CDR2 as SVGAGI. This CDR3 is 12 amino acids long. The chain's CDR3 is CASRRPNQPQHF. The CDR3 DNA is TGTGCCAGTCGGCGGCCCAATCAGCCCCAGCATTTT.

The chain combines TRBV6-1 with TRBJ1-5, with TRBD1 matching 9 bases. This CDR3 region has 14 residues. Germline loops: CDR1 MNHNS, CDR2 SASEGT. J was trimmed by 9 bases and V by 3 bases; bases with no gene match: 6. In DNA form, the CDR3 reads TGTGCCAGCAGTGAGGACAGGGGATTGGGGCCCCAGCATTTT. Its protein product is CASSEDRGLGPQHF.

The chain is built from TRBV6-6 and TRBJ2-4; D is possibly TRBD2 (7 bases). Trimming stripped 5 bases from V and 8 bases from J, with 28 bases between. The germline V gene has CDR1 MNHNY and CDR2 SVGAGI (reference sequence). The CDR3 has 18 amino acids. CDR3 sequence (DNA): TGTGCCAGCAGTCTAAAAAGGGGGGGGCAGGTTTCAGGGGACATTCAGTACTTC. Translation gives CASSLKRGGQVSGDIQYF.

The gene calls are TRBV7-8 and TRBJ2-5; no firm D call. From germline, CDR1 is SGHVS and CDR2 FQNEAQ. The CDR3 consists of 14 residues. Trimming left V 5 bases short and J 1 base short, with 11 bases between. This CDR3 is CASSDQRIQETQYF. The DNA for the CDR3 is TGTGCCAGCAGCGACCAACGGATCCAAGAGACCCAGTACTTC.

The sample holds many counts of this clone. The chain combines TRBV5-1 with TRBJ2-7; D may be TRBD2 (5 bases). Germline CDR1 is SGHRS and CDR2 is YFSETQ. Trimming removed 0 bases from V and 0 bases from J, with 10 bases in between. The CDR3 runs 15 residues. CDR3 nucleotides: TGCGCCAGCAGCTTGGGTTCAGAGGGCTCCTACGAGCAGTACTTC. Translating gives CASSLGSEGSYEQYF.

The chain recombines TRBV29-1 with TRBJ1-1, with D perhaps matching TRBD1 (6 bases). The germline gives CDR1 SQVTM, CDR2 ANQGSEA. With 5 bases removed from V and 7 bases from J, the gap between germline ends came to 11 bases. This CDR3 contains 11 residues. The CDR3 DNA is TGCAGCGTTCGGGGGGCGGGTGAAGCTTTCTTT. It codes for CSVRGAGEAFF.

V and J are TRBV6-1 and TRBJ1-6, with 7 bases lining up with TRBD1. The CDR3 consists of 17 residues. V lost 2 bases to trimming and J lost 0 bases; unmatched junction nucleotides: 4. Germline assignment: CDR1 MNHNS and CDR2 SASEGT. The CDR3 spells CASSETGAYSYNSPLHF. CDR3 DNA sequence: TGTGCCAGCAGTGAAACAGGGGCCTACTCCTATAATTCACCCCTCCACTTT.

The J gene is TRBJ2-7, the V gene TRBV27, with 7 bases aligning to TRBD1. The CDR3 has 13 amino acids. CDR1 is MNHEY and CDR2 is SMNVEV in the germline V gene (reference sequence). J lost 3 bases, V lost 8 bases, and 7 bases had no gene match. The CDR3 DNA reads TGTGCCAGCCGTCTGGGACAGAGCTACGAGCAGTACTTC. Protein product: CASRLGQSYEQYF.

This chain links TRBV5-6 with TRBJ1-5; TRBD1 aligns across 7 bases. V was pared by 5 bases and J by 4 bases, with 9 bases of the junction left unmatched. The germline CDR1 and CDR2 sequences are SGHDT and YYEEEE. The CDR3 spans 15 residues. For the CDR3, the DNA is TGTGCCAGCAGTCAAGGGGACAGAAGTAATCAGCCCCAGCATTTT. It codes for CASSQGDRSNQPQHF.

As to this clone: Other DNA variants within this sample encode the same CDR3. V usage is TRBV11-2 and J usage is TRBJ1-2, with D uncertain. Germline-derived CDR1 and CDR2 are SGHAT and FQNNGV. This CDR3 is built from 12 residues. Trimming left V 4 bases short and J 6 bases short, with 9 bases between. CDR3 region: CASSSLRDGYTF. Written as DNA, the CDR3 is TGTGCCAGCAGCTCTCTTAGGGATGGCTACACCTTC.

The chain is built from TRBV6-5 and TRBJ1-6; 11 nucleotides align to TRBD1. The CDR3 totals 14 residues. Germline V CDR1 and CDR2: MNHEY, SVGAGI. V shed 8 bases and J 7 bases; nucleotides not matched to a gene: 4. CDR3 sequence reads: CASGGDRGNSPLHF. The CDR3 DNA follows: TGTGCCAGCGGGGGGGACAGGGGGAATTCACCCCTCCACTTT.

This CDR3 reads CASNRGQETQYF. The CDR3 nucleotides are TGTGCCAGCAACAGGGGCCAAGAGACCCAGTACTTC. The chain recombines TRBV5-6 with TRBJ2-5; 7 nucleotides agree with TRBD1. After removal of 6 bases from V and 1 base from J, the junction contained 0 bases not matched to a gene. The CDR3 sequence is 12 residues long. Germline CDR1 SGHDT, CDR2 YYEEEE.

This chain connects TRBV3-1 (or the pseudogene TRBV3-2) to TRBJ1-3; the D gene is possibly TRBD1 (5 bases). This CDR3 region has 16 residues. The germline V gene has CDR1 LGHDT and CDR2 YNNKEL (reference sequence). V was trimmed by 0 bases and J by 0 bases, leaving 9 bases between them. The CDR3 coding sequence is TGTGCCAGCAGCCAAGATGGGGGGGTCTCTGGAAACACCATATATTTT. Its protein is CASSQDGGVSGNTIYF.

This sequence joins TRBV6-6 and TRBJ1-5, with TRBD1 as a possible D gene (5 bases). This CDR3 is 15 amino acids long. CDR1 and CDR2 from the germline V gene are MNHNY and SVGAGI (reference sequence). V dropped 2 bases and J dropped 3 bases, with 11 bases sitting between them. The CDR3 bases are TGTGCCAGCAGTTACGTTCGGGGGGACAATCAGCCCCAGCATTTT. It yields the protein CASSYVRGDNQPQHF.

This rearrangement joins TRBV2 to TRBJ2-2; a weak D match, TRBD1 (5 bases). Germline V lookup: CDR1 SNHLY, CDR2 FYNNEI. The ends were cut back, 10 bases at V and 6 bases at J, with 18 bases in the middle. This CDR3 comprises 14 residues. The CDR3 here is CATSGELGPGELFF. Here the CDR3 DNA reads TGTGCCACCTCAGGAGAGTTGGGGCCCGGGGAGCTGTTTTTT.

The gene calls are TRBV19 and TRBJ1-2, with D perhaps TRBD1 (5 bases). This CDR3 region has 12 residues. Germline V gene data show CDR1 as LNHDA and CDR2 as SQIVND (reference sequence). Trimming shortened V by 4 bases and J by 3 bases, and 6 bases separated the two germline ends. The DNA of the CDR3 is TGTGCCAGTAGTAGGGGGTACTATGGCTACACCTTC. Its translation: CASSRGYYGYTF.